Listed here is a single TCR beta chain. Some clones are missing from TCRdb's copy, which holds only in-frame ones; the method was immunoSEQ multiplex PCR. This sample has roughly 7,000 clones; around 81% occur once, and the top ten carry roughly 26%. The data belong to a study of T cells after somatic rescue of genetic block. V lost 5 bases to trimming and J lost 8 bases, with 12 bases between them. Germline values: CDR1 SEHNR, CDR2 FQNEAQ (reference sequence). This CDR3 contains 12 residues. The clonotype was recovered from a boy aged 5-17 years. Material: peripheral blood mononuclear cells (PBMCs). The J gene is TRBJ1-2, the V gene TRBV7-9; D uncertain. Written as DNA, the CDR3 is TGTGCCAGCAGCGCAGGACGCGGGGGCTACACCTTC. Encoded protein: CASSAGRGGYTF.